This T cell receptor (beta chain) was observed in a study of graft-versus-host responses after intestinal transplantation. On the study more broadly: Anti-thymocyte globulin induction preceded 2 to 4 years of tacrolimus and steroid maintenance in all recipients.

The authors combined 200,000 CFSE-labeled responder cells with 200,000 irradiated, violet-dye-labeled stimulator cells in plates. Dividing CFSE-low CD3+CD4+ and CD3+CD8+ responders were isolated by sorting after the reaction. The study, taken as a whole, reports: Detected in recipient marrow were GvH clones, some of which were first observed in ileum or blood. Early post-transplant HvG declines tracked with peak circulating GvH clone levels.

Assay: immunoSEQ multiplex PCR; the TCRdb copy retains only in-frame clones and omits some. The table lists some 22,000 clones, approximately 40% of them singletons. Germline assignment: CDR1 SGHNT and CDR2 YENEEA. This CDR3 has 17 amino acids. With V trimmed by 2 bases and J by 5 bases, 9 bases remained unmatched. Specimen: alloreactive CD8+ T cells from a mixed lymphocyte reaction culture, collected before intestinal transplant. This sample's subset: CFSE-low proliferating T cells sorted from roughly six-day pre-transplant mixed lymphocyte reaction (GvH or HvG direction). The gene calls are TRBV11-3 and TRBJ2-2, with 9 bases aligning to TRBD2. The sequence derives from a human patient who received an intestinal transplant. The CDR3 DNA follows: TGTGCCAGCAGCTTACGGCGGGAGGGCCTTGGTACCGGGGAGCTGTTTTTT. This sequence encodes CASSLRREGLGTGELFF.